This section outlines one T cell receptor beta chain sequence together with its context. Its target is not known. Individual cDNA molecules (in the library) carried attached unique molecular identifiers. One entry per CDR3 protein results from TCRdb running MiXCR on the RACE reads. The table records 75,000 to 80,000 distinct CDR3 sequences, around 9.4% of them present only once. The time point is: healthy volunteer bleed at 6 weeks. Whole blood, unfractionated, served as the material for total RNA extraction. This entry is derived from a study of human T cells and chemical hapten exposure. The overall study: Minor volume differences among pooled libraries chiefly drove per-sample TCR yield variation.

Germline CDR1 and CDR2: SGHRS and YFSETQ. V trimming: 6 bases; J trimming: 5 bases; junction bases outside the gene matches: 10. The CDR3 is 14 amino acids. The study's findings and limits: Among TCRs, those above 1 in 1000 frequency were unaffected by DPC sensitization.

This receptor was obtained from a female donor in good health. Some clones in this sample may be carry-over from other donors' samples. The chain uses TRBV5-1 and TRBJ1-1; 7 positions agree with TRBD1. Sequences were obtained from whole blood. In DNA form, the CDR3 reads TGCGCCAGCACCCGGACAGGATGTGATACTGAAGCTTTCTTT. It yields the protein CASTRTGCDTEAFF. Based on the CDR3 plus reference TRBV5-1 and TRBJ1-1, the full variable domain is KAGVTQTPRYLIKTRGQQVTLSCSPISGHRSVSWYQQTPGQGLQFLFEYFSETQRNKGNFPGRFSGRQFSNSRSEMNVSTLELGDSALYLCASTRTGCDTEAFFGQGTRLTVV.